The 22 T cell receptor beta chains presented below share a single source sample, sequenced in a study of cytomegalovirus exposure and HLA in healthy donors. PCR employed 60 Vbeta and 13 Jbeta primers. The table came from immunoSEQ multiplex PCR; TCRdb's copy has only in-frame clones and leaves some out. The repertoire holds some 65,000 clones, approximately 71% seen once, with 20% to 25% in the top ten. The sequencing sample was made of PBMCs. These receptors were obtained from a woman in her thirties or forties in good health and CMV-seropositive.

V gene TRBV5-1 combines with J gene TRBJ1-1, with 9 bases that match TRBD1. Unmatched junction bases numbered 7, after V lost 5 bases and J lost 5 bases. The CDR3 loop spans 14 amino acids. Germline V gene lookup returns CDR1 SGHRS and CDR2 YFSETQ. CDR3 protein: CASSIAGQGTEAFF. DNA of the CDR3: TGCGCCAGCAGTATAGCGGGACAGGGTACTGAAGCTTTCTTT. Combining the CDR3 with reference TRBV5-1 and TRBJ1-1 gives the whole variable domain KAGVTQTPRYLIKTRGQQVTLSCSPISGHRSVSWYQQTPGQGLQFLFEYFSETQRNKGNFPGRFSGRQFSNSRSEMNVSTLELGDSALYLCASSIAGQGTEAFFGQGTRLTVV.

The J gene is TRBJ1-5, the V gene TRBV30; D possibly corresponds to TRBD1 (5 bases). The germline CDR1 and CDR2 sequences are GTSNPN and SVGIG (reference sequence). There are 15 residues in the CDR3. Trimming took off 3 bases at V and 7 bases at J, with 19 bases between the two ends. The DNA for the CDR3 is TGTGCCTGGAGCCTTAAACCGGGACTAATACAGCCCCAGCATTTT. This sequence encodes CAWSLKPGLIQPQHF.

This rearrangement joins TRBV6-1 to TRBJ2-3, with 10 bases fitting TRBD1. The CDR3 extends over 14 amino acids. V lost 4 bases, J lost 5 bases, and 3 bases stayed unmatched. Germline CDR1 reads MNHNS; CDR2 reads SASEGT. The chain's CDR3 is CASSGQGARDTQYF. The CDR3 coding sequence is TGTGCCAGCAGTGGACAGGGGGCAAGAGATACGCAGTATTTT.

V usage is TRBV29-1 and J usage is TRBJ2-7, with D possibly being TRBD2 (7 bases). The CDR3 spans 14 residues. Germline values: CDR1 SQVTM, CDR2 ANQGSEA. V gave up 7 bases and J gave up 0 bases, with 16 bases separating them. This chain's CDR3 is CSALGGGSSYEQYF. The CDR3 region has the DNA TGCAGCGCCCTTGGGGGCGGGAGCTCCTACGAGCAGTACTTC.

Only one count was recorded for this clone. The V and J genes are TRBV6-4 and TRBJ1-1, with 7 bases aligning to TRBD1. Germline CDR1 MRHNA, CDR2 SNTAGT. Germline trimming cut 4 bases from V and 1 base from J; bases unmatched to any gene: 0. The length of the CDR3 is 13 residues. The CDR3 spells CASSGDRNTEAFF. DNA for the CDR3: TGTGCCAGCAGTGGGGACAGGAACACTGAAGCTTTCTTT.

V usage is TRBV5-1 and J usage is TRBJ2-3; 7 bases agree with TRBD1. This CDR3 comprises 13 residues. V lost 2 bases, J lost 4 bases, and 1 base stayed unmatched. The germline gives CDR1 SGHRS, CDR2 YFSETQ. CDR3 in DNA: TGCGCCAGCAGCTTACAGGGGTCAGATACGCAGTATTTT. It yields the protein CASSLQGSDTQYF. The full variable domain, completed using reference TRBV5-1 and TRBJ2-3, is KAGVTQTPRYLIKTRGQQVTLSCSPISGHRSVSWYQQTPGQGLQFLFEYFSETQRNKGNFPGRFSGRQFSNSRSEMNVSTLELGDSALYLCASSLQGSDTQYFGPGTRLTVL.

The chain has TRBV18 and TRBJ2-3; the match to TRBD2 covers 13 bases. This CDR3 region has 16 residues. Germline V gives CDR1 KGHSH, CDR2 LQKENI. V lost 5 bases, J lost 4 bases, and 6 bases stayed unmatched. The CDR3 nucleotides read TGTGCCAGCTCATCACTAGCGGGGGGGCCAGCAGATACGCAGTATTTT. It codes for CASSSLAGGPADTQYF.

A remark on this clone: Other nucleotide sequences in the sample specify the same CDR3. The V gene is TRBV5-1, the J gene TRBJ2-2; 9 nucleotides line up with TRBD1. CDR1 and CDR2 from the germline V gene are SGHRS and YFSETQ. V lost 0 bases, J lost 4 bases, and 1 base stayed unmatched. This CDR3 spans 15 amino acids. CDR3 protein: CASSLGGQGTGELFF. The CDR3 DNA reads TGCGCCAGCAGCTTGGGGGGACAGGGCACCGGGGAGCTGTTTTTT.

This clone was seen once. Written as DNA, the CDR3 is TGTGCCAGCAGTTTAAAAGGGGGAAGGGGAGGCTACACCTTC. This gives the protein CASSLKGGRGGYTF. The chain carries TRBV28 and TRBJ1-2; D possibly corresponds to TRBD1 (6 bases). V dropped 2 bases and J dropped 8 bases, with 15 bases sitting between them. The CDR3 is 14 residues long. CDR1 and CDR2 (germline): MDHEN, SYDVKM.

This clone has only one observation. The chain uses TRBV19 and TRBJ1-5; D may be TRBD1 (6 bases). CDR1 LNHDA and CDR2 SQIVND come from the germline V gene (reference sequence). This CDR3 contains 15 residues. Trimming took off 7 bases at V and 1 base at J, with 14 bases between the two ends. Written as DNA, the CDR3 is TGTGCCAGTACTCTGACAGGCCCCAGCAATCAGCCCCAGCATTTT. Amino acids: CASTLTGPSNQPQHF. The variable domain in full, completed from reference TRBV19 and TRBJ1-5, reads DGGITQSPKYLFRKEGQNVTLSCEQNLNHDAMYWYRQDPGQGLRLIYYSQIVNDFQKGDIAEGYSVSREKKESFPLTVTSAQKNPTAFYLCASTLTGPSNQPQHFGDGTRLSIL.

The V gene is TRBV2, the J gene TRBJ2-4, with 9 bases identical to TRBD2. The length of the CDR3 is 16 residues. Germline V gene lookup returns CDR1 SNHLY and CDR2 FYNNEI. V lost 0 bases to trimming and J lost 7 bases; unmatched junction nucleotides: 7. CDR3 bases: TGTGCCAGCAGTGAAGCAGGAGCGGGGGGCCCTAACATTCAGTACTTC. It translates to CASSEAGAGGPNIQYF.

The gene calls are TRBV19 and TRBJ1-6; no clear D. Trimming left V 6 bases short and J 8 bases short, with 17 bases between. The CDR3 runs to 15 residues. Germline V gene sequence: CDR1 LNHDA, CDR2 SQIVND (reference sequence). CDR3 protein: CASSTQGRGDSPLHF. The CDR3 DNA follows: TGTGCCAGTAGCACGCAAGGGCGGGGAGATTCACCCCTCCACTTT.

The chain carries TRBV15 and TRBJ1-2; D not resolved. The CDR3 extends over 13 amino acids. Germline V lookup: CDR1 LNHNV, CDR2 YYDKDF (reference sequence). Trimming left V 0 bases short and J 3 bases short, with 5 bases between. The CDR3 reads CATSREQHYGYTF. In nucleotides, the CDR3 is TGTGCCACCAGCAGAGAACAGCACTATGGCTACACCTTC.

The CDR3 spells CASSFPDRASGTDTQYF. The DNA of the CDR3 is TGTGCCAGCAGCTTCCCAGACAGGGCCTCCGGCACAGATACGCAGTATTTT. This chain links TRBV7-9 with TRBJ2-3; 7 bases line up with TRBD1. CDR1 is SEHNR and CDR2 is FQNEAQ in the germline V gene (reference sequence). The J segment lost 1 base and the V segment lost 3 bases, leaving 10 bases of the junction unmatched. This CDR3 has 17 residues.

The chain combines TRBV30 with TRBJ2-3, with TRBD2 identical over 9 bases. This CDR3 contains 15 residues. After removal of 1 base from V and 3 bases from J, the junction contained 5 bases not matched to a gene. CDR1 and CDR2 (germline): GTSNPN, SVGIG (reference sequence). CDR3 in amino acids: CAWSELAGRTDTQYF. The CDR3 DNA follows: TGTGCCTGGAGTGAGCTAGCGGGGAGGACAGATACGCAGTATTTT.

This clone has only a few counts. The chain combines TRBV19 with TRBJ2-5, with D perhaps TRBD1 (6 bases). This CDR3 has 15 amino acids. V lost 5 bases and J 4 bases, leaving 17 bases between the germline ends. Germline assignment: CDR1 LNHDA and CDR2 SQIVND (reference sequence). The CDR3 protein is CASSLGTSLGETQYF. The DNA of the CDR3 is TGTGCCAGTAGTCTAGGGACATCTCTAGGAGAGACCCAGTACTTC.

The rearrangement links TRBV18 to TRBJ1-1, with 8 bases matching TRBD1. The CDR3 loop spans 15 amino acids. CDR1 KGHSH and CDR2 LQKENI come from the germline V gene. The V segment lost 2 bases and the J segment 5 bases; nucleotides outside the gene matches: 7. CDR3 amino acids: CASSPGAGQETEAFF. The CDR3, as DNA: TGTGCCAGCTCACCAGGGGCGGGACAGGAAACTGAAGCTTTCTTT.

The rearrangement uses TRBV2 and TRBJ1-2, with 8 bases fitting TRBD1. Germline V gene sequence: CDR1 SNHLY, CDR2 FYNNEI. V was clipped by 6 bases and J by 2 bases; unmatched bases: 11. The CDR3 spans 16 residues. Written as DNA, the CDR3 is TGTGCCAGCAGGAAAAGCCGGGACAGGTTGAACTATGGCTACACCTTC. Its translation is CASRKSRDRLNYGYTF.

The chain links TRBV9 to TRBJ1-1; D might be TRBD1 (5 bases). V was cut by 3 bases and J by 1 base, with 10 bases left in between. Germline CDR1 SGDLS, CDR2 YYNGEE. The CDR3 consists of 14 residues. The CDR3 nucleotides are TGTGCCAGCAGCGGGGGCCGAGAGAACACTGAAGCTTTCTTT. It translates to CASSGGRENTEAFF.

The chain has TRBV28 and TRBJ2-1; D not resolved. Trimming removed 6 bases from V and 3 bases from J, with 3 bases in between. The CDR3 runs to 11 residues. CDR1 and CDR2 from the germline V gene are MDHEN and SYDVKM. The DNA for the CDR3 is TGTGCCAGCAGCCGCTACAATGAGCAGTTCTTC. It codes for CASSRYNEQFF. The full variable domain, in which reference TRBV28 and TRBJ2-1 provide the parts outside the CDR3, is DVKVTQSSRYLVKRTGEKVFLECVQDMDHENMFWYRQDPGLGLRLIYFSYDVKMKEKGDIPEGYSVSREKKERFSLILESASTNQTSMYLCASSRYNEQFFGPGTRLTVL.

The chain is built from TRBV2 and TRBJ2-3, with 7 bases lining up with TRBD2. The CDR3 length is 15 residues. V was pared by 6 bases and J by 6 bases, with 12 bases of the junction left unmatched. Germline V CDR1 and CDR2: SNHLY, FYNNEI. In nucleotides, the CDR3 is TGTGCCAGCAGGGAATCTAGCGGTCGGGCGGATACGCAGTATTTT. Translated: CASRESSGRADTQYF.

This clone was observed once. J is TRBJ1-2 and V is TRBV11-2; 9 bases fit TRBD1. Germline V gene lookup returns CDR1 SGHAT and CDR2 FQNNGV. This CDR3 region has 14 residues. Trimming removed 4 bases from V and 7 bases from J; junction bases left unmatched: 7. Here the CDR3 reads CASSSTMDRGGYTF. The CDR3 DNA reads as TGTGCCAGCAGCTCAACCATGGACAGGGGTGGCTACACCTTC.